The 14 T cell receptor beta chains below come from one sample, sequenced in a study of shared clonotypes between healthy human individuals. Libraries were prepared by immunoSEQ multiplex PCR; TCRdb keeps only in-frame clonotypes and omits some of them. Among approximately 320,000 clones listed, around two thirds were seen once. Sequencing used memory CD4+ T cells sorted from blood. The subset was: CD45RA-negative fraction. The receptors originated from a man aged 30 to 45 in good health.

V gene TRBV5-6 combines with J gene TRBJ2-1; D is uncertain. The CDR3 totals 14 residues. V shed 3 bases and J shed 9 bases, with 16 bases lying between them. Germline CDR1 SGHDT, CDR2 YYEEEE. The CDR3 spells CASSSTRRKTEQFF. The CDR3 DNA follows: TGTGCCAGCAGCTCCACTCGACGGAAAACTGAGCAGTTCTTC.

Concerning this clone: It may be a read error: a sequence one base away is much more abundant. DNA of the CDR3: TGTGCCAGCTCATCTCTCGGACAGAGCACTGAAGCTTTCTTT. Protein sequence: CASSSLGQSTEAFF. The rearrangement joins TRBV18 to TRBJ1-1; maybe TRBD1 (6 bases). Germline-derived CDR1 and CDR2 are KGHSH and LQKENI. CDR3 length: 14 residues. Trimming pared 5 bases from V and 4 bases from J, leaving 14 bases between.

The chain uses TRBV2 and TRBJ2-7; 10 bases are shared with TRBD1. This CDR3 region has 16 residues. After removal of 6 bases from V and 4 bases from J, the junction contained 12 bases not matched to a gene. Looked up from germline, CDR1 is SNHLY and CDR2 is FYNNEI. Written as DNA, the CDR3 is TGTGCCAGCAGACGACAGGGGGCTTCCCCTAATTACGAGCAGTACTTC. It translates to CASRRQGASPNYEQYF.

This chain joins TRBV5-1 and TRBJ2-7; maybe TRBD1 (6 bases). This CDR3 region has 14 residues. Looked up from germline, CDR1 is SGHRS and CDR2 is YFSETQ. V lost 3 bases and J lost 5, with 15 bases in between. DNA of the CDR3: TGCGCCAGCAGCTGGGGACAAGCCTCGAACGAGCAGTACTTC. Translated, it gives CASSWGQASNEQYF.

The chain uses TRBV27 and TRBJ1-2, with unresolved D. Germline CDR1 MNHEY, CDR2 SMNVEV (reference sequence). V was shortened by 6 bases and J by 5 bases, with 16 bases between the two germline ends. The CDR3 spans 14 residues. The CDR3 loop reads CASSPDQARYGYTF. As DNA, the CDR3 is TGTGCCAGCAGCCCTGACCAAGCACGTTATGGCTACACCTTC.

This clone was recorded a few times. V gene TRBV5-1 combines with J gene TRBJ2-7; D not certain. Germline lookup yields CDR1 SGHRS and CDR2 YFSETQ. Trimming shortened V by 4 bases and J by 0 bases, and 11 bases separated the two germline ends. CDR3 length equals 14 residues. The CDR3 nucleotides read TGCGCCAGCAGCGAGCAGACGGGCTCCTACGAGCAGTACTTC. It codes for CASSEQTGSYEQYF.

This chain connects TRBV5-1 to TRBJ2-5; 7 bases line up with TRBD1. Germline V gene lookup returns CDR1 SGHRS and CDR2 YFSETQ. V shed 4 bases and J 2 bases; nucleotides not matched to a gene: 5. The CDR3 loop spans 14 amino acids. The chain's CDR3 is CASSPGTEQETQYF. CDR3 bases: TGCGCCAGCAGCCCCGGGACAGAACAAGAGACCCAGTACTTC.

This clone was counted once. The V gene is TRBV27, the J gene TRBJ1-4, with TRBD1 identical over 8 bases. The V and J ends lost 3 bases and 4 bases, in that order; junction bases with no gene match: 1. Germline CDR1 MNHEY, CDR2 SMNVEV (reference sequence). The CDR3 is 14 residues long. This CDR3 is CASSFGTGNEKLFF. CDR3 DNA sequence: TGTGCCAGCAGTTTCGGGACAGGTAATGAAAAACTGTTTTTT.

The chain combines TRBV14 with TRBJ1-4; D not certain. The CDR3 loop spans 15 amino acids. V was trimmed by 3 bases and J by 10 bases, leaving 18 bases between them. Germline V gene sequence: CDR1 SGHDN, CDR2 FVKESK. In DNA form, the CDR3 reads TGTGCCAGCAGCCAGGGGAGGCCCCTCGGGGTAAAACTGTTTTTT. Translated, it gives CASSQGRPLGVKLFF.

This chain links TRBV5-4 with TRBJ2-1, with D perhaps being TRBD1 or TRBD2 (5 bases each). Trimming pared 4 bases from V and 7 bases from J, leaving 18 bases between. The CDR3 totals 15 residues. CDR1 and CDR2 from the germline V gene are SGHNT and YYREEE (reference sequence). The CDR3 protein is CASSQQGVFGNEQFF. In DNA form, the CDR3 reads TGTGCCAGCAGCCAGCAGGGAGTATTTGGGAATGAGCAGTTCTTC.

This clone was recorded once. The CDR3 sequence: CASSQGGQAPQETQYF. In nucleotides, the CDR3 is TGTGCCAGCAGCCAAGGCGGACAGGCCCCCCAAGAGACCCAGTACTTC. V and J are TRBV11-3 and TRBJ2-5, with 7 bases identical to TRBD1. Germline assignment: CDR1 SGHNT and CDR2 YENEEA. The CDR3 is made up of 16 amino acids. V gave up 5 bases and J gave up 1 base; unmatched junction bases: 10. Using reference TRBV11-3 and TRBJ2-5 for the parts outside the CDR3, the full variable domain is EAGVVQSPRYKIIEKKQPVAFWCNPISGHNTLYWYLQNLGQGPELLIRYENEEAVDDSQLPKDRFSAERLKGVDSTLKIQPAELGDSAVYLCASSQGGQAPQETQYFGPGTRLLVL.

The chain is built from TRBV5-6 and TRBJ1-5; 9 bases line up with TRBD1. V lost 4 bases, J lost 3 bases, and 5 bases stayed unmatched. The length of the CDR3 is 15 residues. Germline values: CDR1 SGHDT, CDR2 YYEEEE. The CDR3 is CASSAGTGNNQPQHF. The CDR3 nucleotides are TGTGCCAGCAGCGCCGGGACAGGGAACAATCAGCCCCAGCATTTT.

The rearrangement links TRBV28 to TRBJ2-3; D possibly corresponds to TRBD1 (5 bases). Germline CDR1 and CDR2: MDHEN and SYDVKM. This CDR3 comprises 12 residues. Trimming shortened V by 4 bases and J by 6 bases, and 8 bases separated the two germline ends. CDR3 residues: CASSSAGDTQYF. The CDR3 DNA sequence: TGTGCCAGCAGTTCAGCAGGGGATACGCAGTATTTT.

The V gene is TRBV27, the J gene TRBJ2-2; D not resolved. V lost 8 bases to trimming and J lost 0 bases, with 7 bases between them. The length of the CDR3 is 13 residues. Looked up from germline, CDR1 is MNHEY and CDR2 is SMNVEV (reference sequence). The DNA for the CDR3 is TGTGCCAGCTACCTCTCGAACACCGGGGAGCTGTTTTTT. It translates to CASYLSNTGELFF.